Each of the 27 T cell receptor beta chains below was sequenced from the same sample in a study of Graves' ophthalmopathy and Graves' hyperthyroidism. RNA transcripts served as template for amplifying TCR beta CDR3 sequences. An initial RT-PCR round employing HTBI primers preceded a second-round multiplex PCR. In TCRdb, the multiplex PCR reads were re-called with MiXCR into one record per CDR3 protein. The table includes 200,000 to 250,000 distinct CDR3 sequences, about a fifth detected once. Specimen: peripheral blood. Receptors were obtained from a woman in her 50s with Graves' ophthalmopathy.

There are many counts of this clonotype. The rearrangement links TRBV6-5 to TRBJ2-7, with 14 bases fitting TRBD2. CDR3 length: 16 residues. J was trimmed by 3 bases and V by 8 bases; bases with no gene match: 9. In germline, CDR1 is MNHEY, CDR2 SVGAGI. The CDR3, as DNA: TGTGCCAGCCGAAGACTAGCGGGAGGGACTGACTACGAGCAGTACTTC. Amino acids: CASRRLAGGTDYEQYF.

This chain connects TRBV6-2 or TRBV6-3 to TRBJ1-1, with unresolved D. V gave up 4 bases and J gave up 0 bases, with 9 bases separating them. Germline assignment: CDR1 MNHEY and CDR2 SVGEGT. This CDR3 comprises 14 residues. The CDR3 here is CASSSRVMNTEAFF. DNA for the CDR3: TGTGCCAGCAGTTCCCGGGTCATGAACACTGAAGCTTTCTTT.

This clonotype was seen a few times. V usage is TRBV6-5 and J usage is TRBJ1-1; no clear D gene. V dropped 0 bases and J dropped 0 bases, with 11 bases sitting between them. The CDR3 spans 16 residues. Germline values: CDR1 MNHEY, CDR2 SVGAGI. The CDR3 region is CASSYSLRALNTEAFF. The CDR3 nucleotides are TGTGCCAGCAGTTACTCGTTACGGGCCTTGAACACTGAAGCTTTCTTT.

The CDR3 here is CATTYPHITVLSYGYTF. The CDR3, as DNA: TGTGCCACTACTTACCCACATATTACCGTCTTAAGCTATGGCTACACCTTC. The rearrangement joins TRBV10-3 to TRBJ1-2; the D is unclear. The CDR3 is 17 amino acids. The germline gives CDR1 ENHRY, CDR2 SYGVKD. V lost 10 bases, J lost 4 bases, and 28 bases lay in between.

This clonotype was picked up a small number of times. The gene calls are TRBV6-1 and TRBJ1-3, with D tentatively TRBD1 (5 bases). The CDR3 is made up of 14 amino acids. Germline V gene sequence: CDR1 MNHNS, CDR2 SASEGT. The ends were cut back, 10 bases at V and 3 bases at J, with 16 bases in the middle. The DNA for the CDR3 is TGTGCCACCTCACACCAGGGACTTGGAAACACCATATATTTT. Protein: CATSHQGLGNTIYF.

This clonotype has a count of ten or more. The CDR3 is CASSPSHRTEAFF. DNA for the CDR3: TGTGCCAGCTCACCATCCCATCGCACTGAAGCTTTCTTT. This chain links TRBV18 with TRBJ1-1; D is uncertain. This CDR3 is built from 13 residues. V gave up 2 bases and J gave up 4 bases, with 8 bases separating them. CDR1 KGHSH and CDR2 LQKENI come from the germline V gene.

There are many counts of this clonotype. The chain has TRBV12-3 or TRBV12-4 and TRBJ2-5; D is unresolved. There are 14 residues in the CDR3. Trimming left V 2 bases short and J 5 bases short, with 12 bases between. This CDR3 reads CASSLRAIQETQYF. For the CDR3, the DNA is TGTGCCAGCAGTTTAAGGGCAATTCAGGAGACCCAGTACTTC.

In its sample, this clonotype was seen many times. The chain is built from TRBV12-5 and TRBJ1-3; D remains unclear. The CDR3 has 17 residues. V was cut by 1 base and J by 2 bases, with 15 bases left in between. Germline V gene sequence: CDR1 LGHNT, CDR2 FRNRAP. The CDR3 DNA reads TGTGCTAGTGGTTTGGGCAGCGCCTCCGGGACTGGAAACACCATATATTTT. Translated, it gives CASGLGSASGTGNTIYF.

This chain links TRBV12-3 or TRBV12-4 with TRBJ1-1, with 7 bases aligning to TRBD1. The CDR3 loop spans 13 amino acids. V lost 5 bases, J lost 6 bases, and 6 bases stayed unmatched. The CDR3 sequence is CASSLYRGAEAFF. Written as DNA, the CDR3 is TGTGCCAGCAGTCTTTACAGGGGAGCTGAAGCTTTCTTT.

This clonotype was counted ten times or more. This chain links TRBV6-1 with TRBJ2-7; TRBD2 aligns across 9 bases. The J segment lost 1 base and the V segment lost 7 bases, leaving 5 bases of the junction unmatched. From germline, CDR1 is MNHNS and CDR2 SASEGT. This CDR3 region has 14 residues. The CDR3 region has the DNA TGTGCCAGCAAAAGACTAGCGGCTTCCTACGAGCAGTACTTC. The encoded protein is CASKRLAASYEQYF.

The table lists this clonotype with a few counts. The chain joins TRBV20-1 to TRBJ2-2, with 8 nucleotides matching TRBD2. The germline CDR1 and CDR2 sequences are DFQATT and SNEGSKA (reference sequence). The CDR3 runs to 16 residues. V trimming: 6 bases; J trimming: 2 bases; junction bases outside the gene matches: 11. CDR3 loop: CSAAGSSGSNTGELFF. The CDR3, as DNA: TGCAGTGCCGCGGGGTCCAGCGGGAGTAACACCGGGGAGCTGTTTTTT.

A note on this clonotype: A much larger clone differs from this one at a single base, so this may be a read error. This chain joins TRBV20-1 and TRBJ2-2; TRBD2 might be the D (5 bases). This CDR3 comprises 14 residues. V lost 6 bases and J 0 bases, leaving 11 bases between the germline ends. The V gene's germline CDR1 is DFQATT and CDR2 SNEGSKA (reference sequence). In DNA form, the CDR3 reads TGCAGTGCAACCGGGAAAGCGAACACCGGGGAGCTGTTTTTT. Translated: CSATGKANTGELFF.

The chain links TRBV27 to TRBJ2-7; 7 nucleotides agree with TRBD2. V lost 7 bases to trimming and J lost 4 bases; unmatched junction nucleotides: 7. CDR1 and CDR2 (germline): MNHEY, SMNVEV (reference sequence). This CDR3 spans 13 amino acids. The CDR3 loop is CASTSPSGYEQYF. CDR3 nucleotide sequence: TGTGCCAGCACGAGTCCTAGCGGATACGAGCAGTACTTC.

This clonotype appeared many times. One end of the junction varies from germline; a read error may be responsible. J is TRBJ1-1 and V is TRBV11-2; D remains ambiguous. The CDR3 consists of 12 residues. CDR1 SGHAT and CDR2 FQNNGV come from the germline V gene. The CDR3 region is CASSSAPAGCLF. CDR3 nucleotides: TGTGCCAGCAGCTCGGCTCCAGCAGGTTGTTTGTTT.

This clonotype was observed a handful of times. This chain connects TRBV14 to TRBJ1-3; unclear D gene. Looked up from germline, CDR1 is SGHDN and CDR2 is FVKESK. This CDR3 region has 16 residues. V lost 0 bases and J 0 bases, leaving 9 bases between the germline ends. CDR3: CASSQDQAISGNTIYF. As DNA, the CDR3 is TGTGCCAGCAGCCAAGATCAGGCAATCTCTGGAAACACCATATATTTT.

The chain employs TRBV12-3 or TRBV12-4 and TRBJ2-7; 9 bases fit TRBD2. The V and J ends lost 5 bases and 6 bases, in that order; junction bases with no gene match: 8. The CDR3 is 14 residues long. CDR3 nucleotides: TGTGCCAGCAGTGCCAGCGGGGGGACGGGCGAGCAGTACTTC. It codes for CASSASGGTGEQYF.

The J gene is TRBJ2-6, the V gene TRBV5-1; D is perhaps TRBD2 (6 bases). Germline V gives CDR1 SGHRS, CDR2 YFSETQ. The CDR3 runs 15 residues. Trimming shortened V by 4 bases and J by 1 base, and 9 bases separated the two germline ends. The CDR3 DNA is TGCGCCAGCAGCCCCCGGGGGTCTGGGGCCAACGTCCTGACTTTC. Amino acid sequence: CASSPRGSGANVLTF. The whole variable domain, filled in from reference TRBV5-1 and TRBJ2-6, reads KAGVTQTPRYLIKTRGQQVTLSCSPISGHRSVSWYQQTPGQGLQFLFEYFSETQRNKGNFPGRFSGRQFSNSRSEMNVSTLELGDSALYLCASSPRGSGANVLTFGAGSRLTVL.

This clonotype was picked up many times. The V and J genes are TRBV11-2 and TRBJ1-6, with D uncertain. Germline CDR1 and CDR2: SGHAT and FQNNGV. Trimming removed 5 bases at V and 8 bases at J, with 10 bases between. This CDR3 comprises 13 residues. CDR3 sequence reads: CASSPKFDSPLHF. DNA for the CDR3: TGTGCCAGCAGCCCTAAATTCGATTCACCCCTCCACTTT.

This clonotype has a count of ten or more. The genes are TRBV6-1 and TRBJ1-1; 7 bases are shared with TRBD1. V was pared by 4 bases and J by 5 bases, with 10 bases of the junction left unmatched. Germline assignment: CDR1 MNHNS and CDR2 SASEGT. The CDR3 covers 15 residues. This CDR3 is CASSVTQGSSTEAFF. The CDR3 DNA reads TGTGCCAGCAGTGTCACACAGGGGTCGAGTACTGAAGCTTTCTTT.

The rearrangement joins TRBV2 to TRBJ2-2, with 7 positions matching TRBD1. The CDR3 has 15 amino acids. J lost 2 bases, V lost 6 bases, and 6 bases had no gene match. Germline loops: CDR1 SNHLY, CDR2 FYNNEI. The CDR3 region is CASRDDRVNTGELFF. In DNA form, the CDR3 reads TGTGCCAGCAGAGACGACAGGGTTAACACCGGGGAGCTGTTTTTT.

V is TRBV5-1 and J is TRBJ2-7, with 13 bases lining up with TRBD2. Germline CDR1 reads SGHRS; CDR2 reads YFSETQ. The length of the CDR3 is 18 residues. V gave up 2 bases and J gave up 0 bases; unmatched junction bases: 8. The CDR3, as DNA: TGCGCCAGCAGCTTAATGGGACTAGCGGGGTCAAGCTCCTACGAGCAGTACTTC. Residues: CASSLMGLAGSSSYEQYF.

This clonotype was seen ten or more times. This chain uses TRBV15 with TRBJ2-7; D unresolved. The CDR3 contains 12 residues. Germline V gives CDR1 LNHNV, CDR2 YYDKDF (reference sequence). Trimming removed 0 bases at V and 4 bases at J, with 4 bases between. In nucleotides, the CDR3 is TGTGCCACCAGCAGAGACAGGTACGAGCAGTACTTC. Translated, it gives CATSRDRYEQYF.

This clonotype appeared many times. The rearrangement uses TRBV9 and TRBJ1-1; TRBD1 is a possible D gene (6 bases). Germline V gene lookup returns CDR1 SGDLS and CDR2 YYNGEE. Trimming cost V 4 bases and J 0 bases, with 10 bases left between them. The CDR3 consists of 14 residues. DNA of the CDR3: TGTGCCAGCAGCAGACACAGGGTGAACACTGAAGCTTTCTTT. Its translation: CASSRHRVNTEAFF.

The sample holds many counts of this clonotype. J is TRBJ1-5 and V is TRBV12-5, with D uncertain. CDR3 length: 12 residues. Per the germline V gene, CDR1 is LGHNT and CDR2 is FRNRAP. Trimming cost V 3 bases and J 7 bases, with 7 bases left between them. CDR3 in DNA: TGTGCTAGTGGTTTTGAGTTCCAGCCCCAGCATTTT. Residues: CASGFEFQPQHF.

This clonotype was picked up many times. The genes are TRBV6-5 and TRBJ2-7; 12 bases map to TRBD2. The CDR3 is made up of 15 amino acids. Germline CDR1 MNHEY, CDR2 SVGAGI. Germline trimming cut 7 bases from V and 4 bases from J; bases unmatched to any gene: 8. CDR3 DNA: TGTGCCAGCAAAAGCCCGCTAGCGGGAGGGTACGAGCAGTACTTC. It translates to CASKSPLAGGYEQYF.

Concerning this clonotype: Relative to the germline gene, one junction end is altered; a read error may explain this. This chain connects TRBV15 to TRBJ1-5; D is undetermined. Per germline, CDR1 LNHNV and CDR2 YYDKDF (reference sequence). This CDR3 contains 13 residues. The CDR3 sequence: CAASREGGEPQHF. CDR3 sequence (DNA): TGTGCCGCCAGCAGAGAGGGCGGCGAGCCCCAGCATTTT.

This clonotype has at least ten counts. The chain is built from TRBV14 and TRBJ2-4; the D is unclear. The CDR3 is 13 amino acids. Germline V gene data show CDR1 as SGHDN and CDR2 as FVKESK. The ends were cut back, 3 bases at V and 7 bases at J, with 10 bases in the middle. The CDR3 DNA reads as TGTGCCAGCAGCCATCATGGTGGTAACATTCAGTACTTC. Its translation is CASSHHGGNIQYF.